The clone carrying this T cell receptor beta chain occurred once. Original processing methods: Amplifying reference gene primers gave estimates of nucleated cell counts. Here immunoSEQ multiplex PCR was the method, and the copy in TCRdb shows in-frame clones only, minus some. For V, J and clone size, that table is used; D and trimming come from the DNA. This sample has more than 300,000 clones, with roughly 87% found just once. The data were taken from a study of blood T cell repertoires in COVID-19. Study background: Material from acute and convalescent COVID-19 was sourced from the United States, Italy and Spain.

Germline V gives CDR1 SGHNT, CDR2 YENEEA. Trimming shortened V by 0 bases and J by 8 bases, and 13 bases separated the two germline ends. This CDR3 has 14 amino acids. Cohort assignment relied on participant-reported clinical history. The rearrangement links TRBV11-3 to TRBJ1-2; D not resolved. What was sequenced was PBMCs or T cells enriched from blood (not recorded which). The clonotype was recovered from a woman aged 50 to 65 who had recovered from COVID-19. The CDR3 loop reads CASSLESGLGGYTF. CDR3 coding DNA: TGTGCCAGCAGCTTAGAGAGCGGCCTGGGAGGCTACACCTTC.